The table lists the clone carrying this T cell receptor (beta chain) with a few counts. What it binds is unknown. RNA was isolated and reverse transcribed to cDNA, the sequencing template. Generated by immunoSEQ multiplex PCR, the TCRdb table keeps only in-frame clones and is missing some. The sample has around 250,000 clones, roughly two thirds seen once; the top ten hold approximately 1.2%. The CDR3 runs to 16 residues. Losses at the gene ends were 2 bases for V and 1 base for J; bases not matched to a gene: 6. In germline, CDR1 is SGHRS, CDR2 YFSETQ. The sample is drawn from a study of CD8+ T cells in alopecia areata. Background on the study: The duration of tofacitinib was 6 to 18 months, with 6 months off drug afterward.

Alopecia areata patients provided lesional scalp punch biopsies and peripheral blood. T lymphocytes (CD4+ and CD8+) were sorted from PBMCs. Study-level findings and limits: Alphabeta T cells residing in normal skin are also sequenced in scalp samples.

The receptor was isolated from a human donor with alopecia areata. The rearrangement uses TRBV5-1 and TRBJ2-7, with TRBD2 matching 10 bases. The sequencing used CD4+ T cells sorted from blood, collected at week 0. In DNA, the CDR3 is TGCGCCAGCAGCTTCAGTAGCGGGGGGTTTTCCTACGAGCAGTACTTC. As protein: CASSFSSGGFSYEQYF.